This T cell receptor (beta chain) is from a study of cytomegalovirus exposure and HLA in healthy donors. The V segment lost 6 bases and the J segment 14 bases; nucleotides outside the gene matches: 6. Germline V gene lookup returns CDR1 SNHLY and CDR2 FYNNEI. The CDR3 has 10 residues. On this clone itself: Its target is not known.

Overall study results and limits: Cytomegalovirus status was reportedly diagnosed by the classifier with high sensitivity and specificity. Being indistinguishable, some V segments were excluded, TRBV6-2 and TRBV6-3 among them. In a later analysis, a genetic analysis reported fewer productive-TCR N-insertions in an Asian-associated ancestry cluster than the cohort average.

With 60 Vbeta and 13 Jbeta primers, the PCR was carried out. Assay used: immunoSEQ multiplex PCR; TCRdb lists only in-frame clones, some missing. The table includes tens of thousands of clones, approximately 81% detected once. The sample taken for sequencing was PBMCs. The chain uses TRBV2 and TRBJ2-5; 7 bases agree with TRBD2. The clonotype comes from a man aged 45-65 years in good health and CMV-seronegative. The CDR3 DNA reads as TGTGCCAGCAGGGGGGGGTACAATTACTTC. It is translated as CASRGGYNYF.